Listed below are T cell receptor beta chains from one sample, sequenced in a study of control samples from healthy donors and cancer patients. Only in-frame clones appear in the TCRdb table, and some are missing; sequencing was by immunoSEQ multiplex PCR. This sample has around 30,000 clones, with less than 95% found just once. Sequenced material: blood. All receptors derive from a man aged 55 to 69 in good health. Both conserved end residues are part of each CDR3. The order of the fields is D gene, J gene, clone size, V gene, CDR3 DNA, CDR3 protein. A D gene is named only where the DNA matches it firmly. Part of the rows lack a size; the others show once, few, many or a class for expanded clones.

. | TRBJ1-2 | . | TRBV7-9 | TGTGCCAGCAGCTTAGCCCAGGGCTATGGCTACACCTTC | CASSLAQGYGYTF
. | TRBJ1-1 | . | TRBV6-5 | TGTGCCAGCAGTTTTGAAGGGGACATGAACACTGAAGCTTTCTTT | CASSFEGDMNTEAFF
. | TRBJ1-5 | . | TRBV5-1 | TGCGCCAGCAGCACGGGACCCACGAGGGGCAATCAGCCCCAGCATTTT | CASSTGPTRGNQPQHF
. | TRBJ2-7 | . | TRBV19 | TGTGCCAGTACCCCACAAGCAGGGGGGAATTACGAGCAGTACTTC | CASTPQAGGNYEQYF
. | TRBJ2-1 | . | TRBV6-5 | TGTGCCAGCAGTTACTCGTCGGGGTTGGGGAATGAGCAGTTCTTC | CASSYSSGLGNEQFF
TRBD1 | TRBJ1-5 | . | TRBV10-3 | TGTGCCACCTCTACGACAGGGGGCGTTCAGCCCCAGCATTTT | CATSTTGGVQPQHF
TRBD1 | TRBJ1-1 | . | TRBV6-5 | TGTGCCAGCAGTAACCAGGGGGCGCGGACTGAAGCTTTCTTT | CASSNQGARTEAFF
. | TRBJ1-1 | . | TRBV5-4 | TGTGCCAGCACCCCCTATACGGCCCAAAGCGCTGAAGCTTTCTTT | CASTPYTAQSAEAFF
TRBD2 | TRBJ2-2 | . | TRBV24-1 | TGTGCCACCAGTTGGACTAGCGGGGGGGCCACCGGGGAGCTGTTTTTT | CATSWTSGGATGELFF
TRBD1 | TRBJ1-6 | . | TRBV4-1 | TGCGCCAGCAGCCAATACTGGCCGGGACAGGGGAATTCACCCCTCCACTTT | CASSQYWPGQGNSPLHF
. | TRBJ1-5 | . | TRBV7-8 | TGTGCCAGCAGCCCTGACAGGCGTAGCAATCAGCCCCAGCATTTT | CASSPDRRSNQPQHF
. | TRBJ1-3 | . | TRBV19 | TGTGCCAGTAGTATCAACGCCGGAAACACCATATATTTT | CASSINAGNTIYF
. | TRBJ2-3 | . | TRBV19 | TGTGCCAGTAGTAATAGGCCCAACACAGATACGCAGTATTTT | CASSNRPNTDTQYF
. | TRBJ1-1 | . | TRBV19 | TGTGCCAGTATGAAGGGGTTCGACACTGAAGCTTTCTTT | CASMKGFDTEAFF
. | TRBJ2-2 | . | TRBV19 | TGTGCCAGTAGTATAAGGGGTTCGGTCGGGGAGCTGTTTTTT | CASSIRGSVGELFF
TRBD1 | TRBJ2-7 | few | TRBV4-1 | TGCGCCAGCAGCCCCCCGACAGGGGATTTCTACGAGCAGTACTTC | CASSPPTGDFYEQYF
. | TRBJ2-5 | . | TRBV3-1/TRBV3-2 | TGTGCCAGCAGTCAAAGGACAGTTCAAGAGACCCAGTACTTC | CASSQRTVQETQYF
. | TRBJ1-6 | . | TRBV28 | TGTGCCAGCAGTTTAGGGGGCTCGAGCTCCTATAATTCACCCCTCCACTTT | CASSLGGSSSYNSPLHF
TRBD1 | TRBJ2-7 | . | TRBV7-2 | TGTGCCAGCAGCCAGGACAGGAGCTACGAGCAGTACTTC | CASSQDRSYEQYF
. | TRBJ2-7 | . | TRBV7-9 | TGTGCCAGCAGCTTAGCGCTAATTGTGACCGCCCCTCCCTACGAGCAGTACTTC | CASSLALIVTAPPYEQYF
TRBD1 | TRBJ1-1 | . | TRBV9 | TGTGCCAGCAGCTCTTACAGGGGGACGAACACTGAAGCTTTCTTT | CASSSYRGTNTEAFF
TRBD1 | TRBJ1-1 | . | TRBV19 | TGTGCCAGTAGCCGACAGGGGCTCACTGAAGCTTTCTTT | CASSRQGLTEAFF
. | TRBJ2-2 | . | TRBV6-5 | TGTGCCAGCAGTTATGGGATAACTGGGAGCGGGGAGCTGTTTTTT | CASSYGITGSGELFF
. | TRBJ2-7 | . | TRBV18 | TGTGCCAGCTCACCCGCAGGGACCTTAAGCTCCTACGAGCAGTACTTC | CASSPAGTLSSYEQYF
. | TRBJ2-1 | . | TRBV10-2 | TGCGCCAGCAGTCGCTCCGGACTTAGGAATGAGCAGTTCTTC | CASSRSGLRNEQFF
. | TRBJ2-7 | few | TRBV6-1 | TGTGCCAGCAGTGAAGCGCTTCGGGGGGCCTCCTACGAGCAGTACTTC | CASSEALRGASYEQYF
. | TRBJ1-6 | . | TRBV7-2 | TGTGCCAGCAGCTTAGAAGGCCGTATAGCACCCCTCCACTTT | CASSLEGRIAPLHF
. | TRBJ1-1 | . | TRBV7-2 | TGTGCCAGCAGGACAGTGAACACTGAAGCTTTCTTT | CASRTVNTEAFF
. | TRBJ1-2 | . | TRBV10-3 | TGTGCCATCAGAGCCGCCCTGGGATCGAACTATGGCTACACCTTC | CAIRAALGSNYGYTF
. | TRBJ1-5 | once | TRBV9 | TGTGCCAGCAGCGTAGCGCTCGGTCAGCCCCAGCATTTT | CASSVALGQPQHF
TRBD1 | TRBJ1-2 | . | TRBV6-5 | TGTGCCAGCACACGACAGGGGGGTAATGGCTACACCTTC | CASTRQGGNGYTF
. | TRBJ1-3 | few | TRBV6-1 | TGTGCCAGCAGTGCAAAGGGATCGGTCTCTGGAAACACCATATATTTT | CASSAKGSVSGNTIYF
TRBD1 | TRBJ2-1 | . | TRBV7-9 | TGTGCCAGCAGCTCCGACAGGGTATCTGGCGGGGAGCAGTTCTTC | CASSSDRVSGGEQFF
. | TRBJ1-2 | . | TRBV4-3 | TGCGCCAGCAGCCTCTTACTGACCGAAAACTATGGCTACACCTTC | CASSLLLTENYGYTF